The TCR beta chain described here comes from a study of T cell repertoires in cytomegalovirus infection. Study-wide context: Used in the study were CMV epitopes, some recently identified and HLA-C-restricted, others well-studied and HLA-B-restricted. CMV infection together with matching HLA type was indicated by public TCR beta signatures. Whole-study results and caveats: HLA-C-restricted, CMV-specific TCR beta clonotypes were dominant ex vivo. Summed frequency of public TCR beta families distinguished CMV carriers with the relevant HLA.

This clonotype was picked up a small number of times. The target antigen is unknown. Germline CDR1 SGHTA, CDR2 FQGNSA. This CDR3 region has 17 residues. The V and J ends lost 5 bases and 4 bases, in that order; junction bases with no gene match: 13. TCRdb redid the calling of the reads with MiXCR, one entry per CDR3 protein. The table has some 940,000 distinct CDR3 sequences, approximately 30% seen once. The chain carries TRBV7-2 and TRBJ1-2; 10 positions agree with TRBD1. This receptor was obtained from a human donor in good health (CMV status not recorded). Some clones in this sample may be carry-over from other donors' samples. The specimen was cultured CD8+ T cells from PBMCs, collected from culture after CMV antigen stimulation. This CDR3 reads CASSRQGAAQAIYGYTF. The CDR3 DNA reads TGTGCCAGCAGCCGACAGGGGGCGGCTCAAGCTATCTATGGCTACACCTTC.